This T cell receptor beta chain emerged from a study of CD8 T cells in Susac syndrome. Germline V gives CDR1 LGHDT, CDR2 YNNKEL (reference sequence). Trimming removed 5 bases from V and 4 bases from J; junction bases left unmatched: 14. This CDR3 has 17 residues. It was with random hexamers that 0.5 to 1 ug RNA was reverse transcribed. Amplification of TCR beta CDR3 used immunoSEQ multiplex PCR across 54 Vbeta and 13 Jbeta. TCRdb re-derived calls from the immunoSEQ multiplex PCR reads in MiXCR, one entry per CDR3 protein. The data show about 400,000 distinct CDR3 sequences, 75% to 90% seen once. The material sequenced was CD8+ T cells from PBMCs. The chain uses TRBV3-1 and TRBJ2-7, with TRBD2 identical over 10 bases. The TCR comes from a human donor with multiple sclerosis. The chain's CDR3 is CASSEVAAGGPGYEQYF. The CDR3 coding sequence is TGTGCCAGCAGCGAAGTGGCAGCGGGAGGGCCTGGGTACGAGCAGTACTTC.